These 26 T cell receptor beta chains came from one sample sequenced in a study of shared clonotypes between healthy human individuals. Sequencing was performed with immunoSEQ multiplex PCR; in TCRdb, only in-frame clones are kept and a portion is missing. The sample has about 1 million clones, 65% to 75% seen once. Sequenced: memory CD4+ T cells sorted from blood. Subset meaning: CD45RA-negative fraction. The receptors originated from a man between 18 and 35 years old in good health.

The rearrangement joins TRBV5-8 to TRBJ2-6, with D maybe TRBD1 (6 bases). Trimming took off 1 base at V and 2 bases at J, with 7 bases between the two ends. CDR3 length: 15 amino acids. Germline values: CDR1 SGHTS, CDR2 YDEGEE. The CDR3, as DNA: TGTGCCAGCAGCTTGACAGGGCCTGGGGCCAACGTCCTGACTTTC. It is translated as CASSLTGPGANVLTF.

This clone has just a few counts. The chain uses TRBV5-1 and TRBJ1-4; D is perhaps TRBD1 (6 bases). The germline V and J ends were trimmed by 0 bases and 8 bases, with 14 bases remaining between them. Germline V lookup: CDR1 SGHRS, CDR2 YFSETQ. This CDR3 is built from 15 residues. The CDR3 DNA reads as TGCGCCAGCAGCTTGGAAGGGGGAATGTGGGAAAAACTGTTTTTT. Translation: CASSLEGGMWEKLFF.

The chain couples TRBV30 to TRBJ1-4; a weak D match, TRBD1 (5 bases). Trimming cost V 5 bases and J 8 bases, with 18 bases left between them. Germline assignment: CDR1 GTSNPN and CDR2 SVGIG (reference sequence). This CDR3 is built from 14 residues. The chain's CDR3 is CAWRRLGEWEKLFF. For the CDR3, the DNA is TGTGCCTGGCGAAGATTGGGGGAGTGGGAAAAACTGTTTTTT. Full variable domain (outside the CDR3, taken from reference TRBV30 and TRBJ1-4): SQTIHQWPATLVQPVGSPLSLECTVEGTSNPNLYWYRQAAGRGLQLLFYSVGIGQISSEVPQNLSASRPQDRQFILSSKKLLLSDSGFYLCAWRRLGEWEKLFFGSGTQLSVL.

The J gene is TRBJ2-4, the V gene TRBV5-1; 8 bases align to TRBD1. Per the germline V gene, CDR1 is SGHRS and CDR2 is YFSETQ. V was pared by 2 bases and J by 8 bases, with 21 bases of the junction left unmatched. The length of the CDR3 is 19 residues. The CDR3 spells CASSFGAGGKVFAIDIQYF. In DNA form, the CDR3 reads TGCGCCAGCAGCTTCGGGGCAGGGGGCAAGGTCTTTGCTATAGACATTCAGTACTTC.

This chain uses TRBV5-4 with TRBJ1-2; no reliable D call. The ends were cut back, 0 bases at V and 3 bases at J, with 12 bases in the middle. The length of the CDR3 is 15 residues. Per the germline V gene, CDR1 is SGHNT and CDR2 is YYREEE (reference sequence). CDR3 DNA: TGTGCCAGCAGCTTGGAGGAGGGAACCTACTATGGCTACACCTTC. Its protein product is CASSLEEGTYYGYTF. Full variable domain (missing parts from reference TRBV5-4 and TRBJ1-2): ETGVTQSPTHLIKTRGQQVTLRCSSQSGHNTVSWYQQALGQGPQFIFQYYREEENGRGNFPPRFSGLQFPNYSSELNVNALELDDSALYLCASSLEEGTYYGYTFGSGTRLTVV.

A word on this clone: This CDR3 is also generated by other DNA sequences in the sample. CDR3 bases: TGTGCCTGGAGTGAGTCTAACTATGGCTACACCTTC. Translated: CAWSESNYGYTF. The V call is TRBV30, the J call TRBJ1-2, with unresolved D. The germline CDR1 and CDR2 sequences are GTSNPN and SVGIG (reference sequence). The germline V and J ends were trimmed by 1 base and 0 bases, with 3 bases remaining between them. The length of the CDR3 is 12 residues.

This clone was observed once. This chain connects TRBV30 to TRBJ2-5; D not certain. Trimming cost V 1 base and J 5 bases, with 5 bases left between them. Germline V CDR1 and CDR2: GTSNPN, SVGIG (reference sequence). The CDR3 length is 11 residues. The CDR3 DNA reads as TGTGCCTGGAGTGATTTGGAGACCCAGTACTTC. This encodes CAWSDLETQYF.

The chain is built from TRBV5-4 and TRBJ1-1, with D unresolved. V lost 4 bases, J lost 0 bases, and 7 bases lay in between. This CDR3 comprises 13 residues. Looked up from germline, CDR1 is SGHNT and CDR2 is YYREEE (reference sequence). The DNA for the CDR3 is TGTGCCAGCAGCCGGTGGGTGAACACTGAAGCTTTCTTT. It translates to CASSRWVNTEAFF.

V usage is TRBV18 and J usage is TRBJ2-3; maybe TRBD1 (6 bases). The CDR3 length is 16 residues. Germline assignment: CDR1 KGHSH and CDR2 LQKENI. The germline V and J ends were trimmed by 2 bases and 0 bases, with 12 bases remaining between them. DNA of the CDR3: TGTGCCAGCTCACCAAAGACAGGTGCTAGCACAGATACGCAGTATTTT. Translated: CASSPKTGASTDTQYF. The entire variable domain, with the rest obtained from reference TRBV18 and TRBJ2-3, is as follows: NAGVMQNPRHLVRRRGQEARLRCSPMKGHSHVYWYRQLPEEGLKFMVYLQKENIIDESGMPKERFSAEFPKEGPSILRIQQVVRGDSAAYFCASSPKTGASTDTQYFGPGTRLTVL.

The chain is built from TRBV7-2 and TRBJ2-1; D uncertain. The V gene's germline CDR1 is SGHTA and CDR2 FQGNSA. The CDR3 covers 14 residues. Trimming took 3 bases from V and 4 from J, leaving 10 bases between them. The CDR3 coding sequence is TGTGCCAGCAGCTTTACAATTTTATACAATGAGCAGTTCTTC. Translating it yields CASSFTILYNEQFF.

This clone was counted only a few times. This same CDR3 is encoded by further DNA sequences in the sample. The CDR3 DNA is TGTGCCAGCAGTTATAAGGGAAACGAGCAGTACTTC. It yields the protein CASSYKGNEQYF. The chain couples TRBV6-6 to TRBJ2-7; D not resolved. CDR3 length: 12 amino acids. V lost 3 bases, J lost 5 bases, and 8 bases lay in between. Germline V CDR1 and CDR2: MNHNY, SVGAGI (reference sequence).

This clone was seen just once. A read error likely explains this, since a far larger clone differs by one base. The chain employs TRBV7-9 and TRBJ1-6; 7 bases map to TRBD1. The CDR3 covers 13 residues. Germline V gives CDR1 SEHNR, CDR2 FQNEAQ (reference sequence). J lost 7 bases, V lost 5 bases, and 2 bases had no gene match. CDR3 sequence (DNA): TGTGCCAGCAGCCCGGGACAGAATTCACCCCTCCACTTT. Its translation is CASSPGQNSPLHF.

About this clone: The missing conserved phenylalanine or tryptophan at the end of this CDR3 makes a read error likely. No DNA is shown, since the ends of the CDR3 on it are uncertain; the CDR3 is the one TCRdb lists. This chain connects TRBV6-5 to TRBJ2-7. Germline lookup yields CDR1 MNHEY and CDR2 SVGAGI. The CDR3 is 11 residues long, ends included. CDR3 loop: CASTNWDYRGL.

This clone has just a few counts. The chain is built from TRBV9 and TRBJ2-2; 9 bases agree with TRBD1. Germline loops: CDR1 SGDLS, CDR2 YYNGEE. The length of the CDR3 is 16 residues. The ends lost 0 bases at V and 7 bases at J; junction bases unmatched: 7. The CDR3 DNA reads as TGTGCCAGCAGCGTAGTAGGGACAGGGCTCGTCGGGGAGCTGTTTTTT. Translated, it gives CASSVVGTGLVGELFF. The full variable domain, its missing parts supplied by reference TRBV9 and TRBJ2-2, is DSGVTQTPKHLITATGQRVTLRCSPRSGDLSVYWYQQSLDQGLQFLIQYYNGEERAKGNILERFSAQQFPDLHSELNLSSLELGDSALYFCASSVVGTGLVGELFFGEGSRLTVL.

The chain couples TRBV4-1 to TRBJ1-5; 9 nucleotides agree with TRBD1. The germline CDR1 and CDR2 sequences are MGHRA and YSYEKL. V trimming: 5 bases; J trimming: 6 bases; junction bases outside the gene matches: 8. The CDR3 loop spans 15 amino acids. The CDR3 nucleotides read TGCGCCAGCAGCGGGACAGGGAGCATGAGTCAGCCCCAGCATTTT. Protein product: CASSGTGSMSQPQHF.

The chain recombines TRBV9 with TRBJ2-1, with 9 bases aligning to TRBD2. The CDR3 sequence is 19 residues long. V gave up 0 bases and J gave up 0 bases; unmatched junction bases: 10. Looked up from germline, CDR1 is SGDLS and CDR2 is YYNGEE. The CDR3 loop reads CASSVGTSARILSYNEQFF. CDR3 bases: TGTGCCAGCAGCGTAGGGACTAGCGCGAGGATCCTCTCCTACAATGAGCAGTTCTTC.

The rearrangement links TRBV2 to TRBJ1-3; no clear D. Trimming took 3 bases from V and 0 from J, leaving 12 bases between them. The CDR3 extends over 16 amino acids. CDR1 is SNHLY and CDR2 is FYNNEI in the germline V gene. The CDR3 sequence is CASSEGRSLSGNTIYF. The CDR3 DNA sequence: TGTGCCAGCAGTGAGGGCCGGTCCCTCTCTGGAAACACCATATATTTT.

This clone was detected many times. The genes are TRBV6-1 and TRBJ1-6; possible D gene TRBD1, 6 bases. The germline V and J ends were trimmed by 5 bases and 5 bases, with 10 bases remaining between them. Germline assignment: CDR1 MNHNS and CDR2 SASEGT. CDR3 size: 14 residues. The DNA for the CDR3 is TGTGCCAGCAGTCCAGGGGAGCATAATTCACCCCTCCACTTT. Translation: CASSPGEHNSPLHF.

CDR3 residues: CASSTSGDTQYF. For the CDR3, the DNA is TGCGCCAGCAGCACATCGGGAGATACGCAGTATTTT. This chain joins TRBV5-1 and TRBJ2-3; D gene ambiguous. The ends were cut back, 4 bases at V and 5 bases at J, with 8 bases in the middle. Germline V gene lookup returns CDR1 SGHRS and CDR2 YFSETQ. The CDR3 contains 12 residues. The variable domain in full, completed from reference TRBV5-1 and TRBJ2-3, reads KAGVTQTPRYLIKTRGQQVTLSCSPISGHRSVSWYQQTPGQGLQFLFEYFSETQRNKGNFPGRFSGRQFSNSRSEMNVSTLELGDSALYLCASSTSGDTQYFGPGTRLTVL.

This chain uses TRBV7-2 with TRBJ2-3; TRBD1 agrees at 9 bases. Trimming cost V 8 bases and J 3 bases; bases outside gene matches: 6. The germline gives CDR1 SGHTA, CDR2 FQGNSA. CDR3 length equals 14 residues. CDR3 sequence reads: CASGTGISTDTQYF. The CDR3, as DNA: TGTGCCAGCGGGACAGGGATAAGTACAGATACGCAGTATTTT.

This clone was seen a handful of times. The V call is TRBV10-3, the J call TRBJ2-7, with 7 bases matching TRBD2. Germline V gives CDR1 ENHRY, CDR2 SYGVKD. The CDR3 has 15 amino acids. V dropped 5 bases and J dropped 0; count of bases not matched to a gene: 7. The CDR3 bases are TGTGCCATCAGTTCAATAGGCGGGAGCTCCTACGAGCAGTACTTC. The encoded protein is CAISSIGGSSYEQYF.

The sample holds a few counts of this clone. The V and J genes are TRBV18 and TRBJ1-2; D unresolved. The CDR3 is 17 amino acids. The germline V gene has CDR1 KGHSH and CDR2 LQKENI. V lost 5 bases to trimming and J lost 0 bases, with 19 bases between them. CDR3 nucleotides: TGTGCCAGCTCAGATCCGGGATCCACTTTAGCTAACTATGGCTACACCTTC. This translates into CASSDPGSTLANYGYTF. Full variable domain (outside the CDR3, taken from reference TRBV18 and TRBJ1-2): NAGVMQNPRHLVRRRGQEARLRCSPMKGHSHVYWYRQLPEEGLKFMVYLQKENIIDESGMPKERFSAEFPKEGPSILRIQQVVRGDSAAYFCASSDPGSTLANYGYTFGSGTRLTVV.

The rearrangement uses TRBV7-9 and TRBJ1-1; TRBD1 might be the D (5 bases). Trimming removed 4 bases at V and 4 bases at J, with 13 bases between. Germline CDR1 SEHNR, CDR2 FQNEAQ (reference sequence). The CDR3 has 14 residues. As DNA, the CDR3 is TGTGCCAGCAGCTCGCGTGCCACAGGCACTGAAGCTTTCTTT. Translation gives CASSSRATGTEAFF.

The chain is built from TRBV5-1 and TRBJ2-5, with 8 nucleotides matching TRBD2. CDR3 length: 16 residues. The germline CDR1 and CDR2 sequences are SGHRS and YFSETQ. The trim removed 1 base at V and 2 bases at J, leaving 7 bases unmatched. The CDR3 sequence is CASSLWSGGGQETQYF. CDR3 sequence (DNA): TGCGCCAGCAGCTTGTGGTCGGGAGGGGGTCAAGAGACCCAGTACTTC. Drawing the rest from reference TRBV5-1 and TRBJ2-5, the complete variable domain is KAGVTQTPRYLIKTRGQQVTLSCSPISGHRSVSWYQQTPGQGLQFLFEYFSETQRNKGNFPGRFSGRQFSNSRSEMNVSTLELGDSALYLCASSLWSGGGQETQYFGPGTRLLVL.

The chain uses TRBV7-2 and TRBJ2-5; D gene ambiguous. V lost 3 bases, J lost 1 base, and 6 bases lay in between. Germline CDR1 and CDR2: SGHTA and FQGNSA. This CDR3 is built from 13 residues. CDR3 DNA: TGTGCCAGCAGCTTTGTCAGCCAAGAGACCCAGTACTTC. This translates into CASSFVSQETQYF.

The chain links TRBV11-2 to TRBJ1-2, with D possibly TRBD1 on 5 matching bases. The germline V and J ends were trimmed by 5 bases and 5 bases, with 12 bases remaining between them. Germline V gene sequence: CDR1 SGHAT, CDR2 FQNNGV. The CDR3 spans 13 residues. The CDR3 nucleotides are TGTGCCAGCAGCCTAACAGGAGGTTATGGCTACACCTTC. It codes for CASSLTGGYGYTF.